The clone carrying this TCR beta chain was counted only a few times. All patients were treatment-naive before thyroid surgery. The sample originates from a study of metastatic and nonmetastatic thyroid tumors. MiXCR was used by TCRdb to re-call the PCR reads. Of 17,000 or so clones in the sample, around a fifth were seen once. The material sequenced was tumor tissue. This sequence was found in a female donor with papillary thyroid cancer or a benign thyroid nodule (not recorded which). Some clones in this sample may be carry-over from other donors' samples.

The CDR3 loop reads CASSPGTNYGYTF. The CDR3 DNA is TGTGCCAGCAGCCCCGGCACTAACTATGGCTACACCTTC. The chain recombines TRBV6-1 with TRBJ1-2; unclear D gene. The CDR3 spans 13 residues. Per the germline V gene, CDR1 is MNHNS and CDR2 is SASEGT. V shed 6 bases and J shed 0 bases, with 8 bases lying between them.